This entry lists 16 T cell receptor beta chains sequenced from one sample in a study of regulatory T cells in long-lasting Graves disease. The time point here: newly diagnosed GD, antithyroid drugs for less than 3 months. Making the TCR library involved RNA that had been extracted from PBMCs. Researchers made TCR beta libraries by using iRepertoire HTBI primers and running Arm-PCR on CDR3 regions. Using its own MiXCR run on the multiplex PCR reads, TCRdb lists one record per CDR3 protein. The sample yields about 430,000 distinct CDR3 sequences, approximately 15% seen once. This sample also appeared in a second study, on T cells in Graves' hyperthyroidism and ophthalmopathy.

The source was peripheral blood mononuclear cells (PBMCs), collected at new diagnosis, from a patient treated with antithyroid drugs. The receptors were gathered from a woman in her thirties or forties with Graves disease.

At least ten counts were recorded for this clonotype. The V gene is TRBV20-1, the J gene TRBJ2-3, with unresolved D. Trimming pared 5 bases from V and 5 bases from J, leaving 8 bases between. Germline V CDR1 and CDR2: DFQATT, SNEGSKA (reference sequence). This CDR3 is built from 11 residues. The CDR3 loop reads CSAEMKDTQYF. The CDR3 bases are TGCAGTGCTGAGATGAAAGATACGCAGTATTTT.

This clonotype was picked up a small number of times. V and J are TRBV7-2 and TRBJ2-1; D perhaps matches TRBD2 (5 bases). CDR1 SGHTA and CDR2 FQGNSA come from the germline V gene. This CDR3 is 14 amino acids long. Trimming took off 1 base at V and 8 bases at J, with 12 bases between the two ends. CDR3 protein: CASSLVLASDEQFF. DNA of the CDR3: TGTGCCAGCAGCTTAGTGCTAGCAAGCGATGAGCAGTTCTTC.

At least ten counts were recorded for this clonotype. The V call is TRBV27, the J call TRBJ2-7; no firm D call. Trimming stripped 10 bases from V and 2 bases from J, with 12 bases between. The CDR3 has 12 amino acids. Germline V gives CDR1 MNHEY, CDR2 SMNVEV (reference sequence). In nucleotides, the CDR3 is TGTGCCACCGTTTCCCTCACCTACGAGCAGTACTTC. This sequence encodes CATVSLTYEQYF.

This clonotype turned up a few times. CDR3 bases: TGCAGTACTGGACTAGCGATTAACACCGGGGAGCTGTTTTTT. It specifies CSTGLAINTGELFF. The V and J genes are TRBV20-1 and TRBJ2-2; 9 bases are shared with TRBD2. Germline V gives CDR1 DFQATT, CDR2 SNEGSKA (reference sequence). This CDR3 contains 14 residues. J gave up 2 bases and V 8 bases, and 6 bases lay outside the gene matches.

CDR3 residues: CASSLVPGTQSSYEQYF. The CDR3 bases are TGCGCCAGCAGCTTGGTTCCCGGGACCCAAAGCTCCTACGAGCAGTACTTC. The chain carries TRBV5-1 and TRBJ2-7; either TRBD1 or TRBD2 may supply D (5 bases each). Germline CDR1 and CDR2: SGHRS and YFSETQ. CDR3 length: 17 residues. Trimming shortened V by 0 bases and J by 0 bases, and 16 bases separated the two germline ends.

V and J are TRBV6-5 and TRBJ2-3; 10 nucleotides line up with TRBD2. V lost 2 bases to trimming and J lost 6 bases; unmatched junction nucleotides: 5. CDR1 is MNHEY, CDR2 SVGAGI, per germline. The CDR3 runs 15 residues. The CDR3 region is CASSYASGSSDTQYF. DNA of the CDR3: TGTGCCAGCAGTTACGCTAGCGGGAGTTCCGATACGCAGTATTTT.

The table lists this clonotype with many counts. The chain combines TRBV18 with TRBJ2-1; possibly TRBD2 for D (5 bases). In germline, CDR1 is KGHSH, CDR2 LQKENI. This CDR3 contains 12 residues. Trimming removed 1 base from V and 10 bases from J, with 8 bases in between. CDR3 loop: CASSPLGGEQFF. CDR3 nucleotides: TGTGCCAGCTCACCACTTGGAGGAGAGCAGTTCTTC.

This clonotype has only a few counts. This rearrangement joins TRBV5-1 to TRBJ2-7; D is unclear. V dropped 0 bases and J dropped 0 bases, with 10 bases sitting between them. Per germline, CDR1 SGHRS and CDR2 YFSETQ. The CDR3 runs 15 residues. In DNA, the CDR3 is TGCGCCAGCAGCTTGGATGTGGGCTTCTCCTACGAGCAGTACTTC. This codes for CASSLDVGFSYEQYF.

At least ten counts were recorded for this clonotype. The CDR3: CATGNTGRLLAGYNEQFF. The CDR3 region has the DNA TGTGCCACCGGCAACACAGGAAGGCTACTAGCGGGCTACAATGAGCAGTTCTTC. The chain links TRBV28 to TRBJ2-1, with 9 bases aligning to TRBD2. There are 18 residues in the CDR3. Trimming removed 10 bases from V and 3 bases from J; junction bases left unmatched: 19. In germline, CDR1 is MDHEN, CDR2 SYDVKM.

This clonotype was counted at least ten times. The chain recombines TRBV2 with TRBJ2-1; 8 nucleotides line up with TRBD2. Germline V gives CDR1 SNHLY, CDR2 FYNNEI. V was pared by 3 bases and J by 5 bases, with 9 bases of the junction left unmatched. The CDR3 has 16 amino acids. In DNA, the CDR3 is TGTGCCAGCAGTGACTACCTAGCGGGTTTAGACAATGAGCAGTTCTTC. This encodes CASSDYLAGLDNEQFF.

DNA for the CDR3: TGTGCCAGCAGTCAATCAGGCGCTGAAGCTTTCTTT. Translating gives CASSQSGAEAFF. The chain is built from TRBV7-2 and TRBJ1-1; D not certain. Trimming took off 6 bases at V and 6 bases at J, with 11 bases between the two ends. The CDR3 has 12 amino acids. Germline CDR1 reads SGHTA; CDR2 reads FQGNSA.

With regard to this clonotype: This may be a read error: a much more frequent sequence differs by one nucleotide. V usage is TRBV28 and J usage is TRBJ2-4; D is unresolved. Between the trimmed V and J ends, which lost 3 bases and 0 bases, there was a span of 15 bases. Germline CDR1 is MDHEN and CDR2 is SYDVKM. The CDR3 extends over 17 amino acids. In DNA, the CDR3 is TGTGCCAGCAGTTTCCCTAACGAGGAGCTAGCCAAAAACATTCAGTACTTC. This gives the protein CASSFPNEELAKNIQYF.

This clonotype has at least ten counts. The V call is TRBV11-2, the J call TRBJ2-2; 10 nucleotides agree with TRBD2. Germline values: CDR1 SGHAT, CDR2 FQNNGV. V shed 10 bases and J 4 bases; nucleotides not matched to a gene: 9. The length of the CDR3 is 15 residues. CDR3: CATSQGLAFTGELFF. The CDR3 DNA follows: TGTGCCACCTCCCAGGGACTAGCGTTCACCGGGGAGCTGTTTTTT. Filled out from reference TRBV11-2 and TRBJ2-2, the complete variable domain reads EAGVAQSPRYKIIEKRQSVAFWCNPISGHATLYWYQQILGQGPKLLIQFQNNGVVDDSQLPKDRFSAERLKGVDSTLKIQPAKLEDSAVYLCATSQGLAFTGELFFGEGSRLTVL.

This clonotype was counted only a few times. Written as DNA, the CDR3 is TGTGCCAGTGCTAGCGGGAGTAATACTGGGGCCAACGTCCTGACTTTC. Its protein is CASASGSNTGANVLTF. V and J are TRBV28 and TRBJ2-6, with 10 positions matching TRBD2. CDR1 MDHEN and CDR2 SYDVKM come from the germline V gene. The CDR3 covers 16 residues. Trimming at V came to 9 bases and at J to 2 bases, leaving 7 bases not matched to a gene. Using reference TRBV28 and TRBJ2-6 for the parts outside the CDR3, the full variable domain is DVKVTQSSRYLVKRTGEKVFLECVQDMDHENMFWYRQDPGLGLRLIYFSYDVKMKEKGDIPEGYSVSREKKERFSLILESASTNQTSMYLCASASGSNTGANVLTFGAGSRLTVL.

The V and J genes are TRBV19 and TRBJ2-3; D call uncertain. Trimming left V 4 bases short and J 6 bases short, with 11 bases between. CDR3 length equals 13 residues. The germline CDR1 and CDR2 sequences are LNHDA and SQIVND (reference sequence). CDR3 nucleotides: TGTGCCAGTAGTAAGGGCCAAACCGATACGCAGTATTTT. Protein: CASSKGQTDTQYF.

The count of this clonotype is one. The gene calls are TRBV30 and TRBJ1-2; possible D gene TRBD1, 5 bases. The CDR3 length is 14 residues. Deletions cut 0 bases from V and 7 bases from J, with 15 bases between. Germline lookup yields CDR1 GTSNPN and CDR2 SVGIG (reference sequence). CDR3 coding DNA: TGTGCCTGGAGTGTTGGACCCGACAGCGGTGGCTACACCTTC. Amino acids: CAWSVGPDSGGYTF.